The clone carrying this T cell receptor beta chain was observed a few times. The antigen is unknown. The data originate from a study of beta chain features in type 1 diabetes. Study-level information: Patients shared similar age, gender and cell yields with healthy donors.

Study findings and constraints: Whether HLA type influences TCRB rearrangement remained unresolved here. Diminished insertions and augmented deletions at VDJ junctions characterized type 1 diabetes patients.

Cells sorted by CD45RO/CCR7/CD25/CD127/CD95/CD27 comprised CD4+ naive, central memory, regulatory and stem cell-like memory cells. The CDR3 covers 13 residues. Germline CDR1 and CDR2: SEHNR and FQNEAQ (reference sequence). Between the trimmed V and J ends, which lost 6 bases and 1 base, there was a span of 9 bases. Reverse transcription of all isolated RNA meant that expressed TCRB transcripts were sequenced. Here immunoSEQ multiplex PCR was the method, and the copy in TCRdb shows in-frame clones only, minus some. The table has 400,000 to 500,000 clones, 14% seen once; the top ten hold approximately 0.038%.

The sequence came from a young man in good health. The specimen sequenced was naive CD4+ T cells from blood. V is TRBV7-9 and J is TRBJ1-1; D ambiguous. Here the CDR3 reads CASRKISNTEAFF. The CDR3 DNA is TGTGCCAGCAGGAAGATCTCGAACACTGAAGCTTTCTTT.